These T cell receptor beta chains were read from a single sample in a study of PD-1 blockade in classical Hodgkin lymphoma. Some clones are missing from TCRdb's copy, which holds only in-frame ones; the method was immunoSEQ multiplex PCR. The sample carries tens of thousands of clones, about four fifths recorded once. This material consisted of peripheral blood mononuclear cells (PBMCs), taken before the fourth cycle of nivolumab. These TCRs come from a human donor with classical Hodgkin lymphoma. Each CDR3 is given with its conserved first and last residue.

TRBV19	TRBJ2-3	CASSILGPDTDTQYF
TRBV7-2	TRBJ1-6	CASSFQTGLSYNSPLHF
TRBV4-3	TRBJ1-2	CASSQEGGHEYGYTF
TRBV20-1	TRBJ1-2	CSERGNYGYTF
TRBV4-2	TRBJ2-1	CASSQTGVTSYNEQFF
TRBV4-2	TRBJ2-1	CASSQAYNEQFF
TRBV9	TRBJ1-2	CASSPLAGANYGYTF
TRBV6-6	TRBJ1-5	CAGQGSVNQPQHF
TRBV18	TRBJ1-6	CASSTGGSPLHF
TRBV12-5	TRBJ2-5	CASGFTWDRLVETQYF
TRBV7-9	TRBJ1-6	CASSLVGDSPLHF
TRBV11-2	TRBJ2-3	CASSLVAGDTDTQYF
TRBV11-2	TRBJ2-6	CASSLGRANVLTF
TRBV5-1	TRBJ1-1	CASSLVGDSEAFF
TRBV19	TRBJ2-1	CASSIGGNEQFF
TRBV7-3	TRBJ2-1	CASSPDLYNEQFF
TRBV5-6	TRBJ2-3	CASSLGLAGGMIPDTQYF
TRBV10-1	TRBJ2-2	CASSVVPADTGELFF
TRBV2	TRBJ1-6	CASSEGSNSPLHF
TRBV19	TRBJ1-2	CASSVWGLAYGYTF
TRBV7-9	TRBJ1-2	CASSFDYRANYGYTF
TRBV11-3	TRBJ2-1	CASSLEGGQGAEQFF
TRBV14	TRBJ2-5	CASSTGILYQETQYF